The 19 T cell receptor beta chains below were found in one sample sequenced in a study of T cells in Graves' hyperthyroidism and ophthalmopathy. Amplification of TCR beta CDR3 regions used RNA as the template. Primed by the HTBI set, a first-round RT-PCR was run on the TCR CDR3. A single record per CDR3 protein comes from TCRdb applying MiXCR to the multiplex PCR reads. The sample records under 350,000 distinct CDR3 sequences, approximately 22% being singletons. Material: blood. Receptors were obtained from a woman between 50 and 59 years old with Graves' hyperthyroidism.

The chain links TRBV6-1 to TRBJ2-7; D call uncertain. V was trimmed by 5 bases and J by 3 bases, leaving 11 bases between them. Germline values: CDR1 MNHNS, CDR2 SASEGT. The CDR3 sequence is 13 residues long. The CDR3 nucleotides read TGTGCCAGCAGTCCGGATCGGATCTACGAGCAGTACTTC. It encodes CASSPDRIYEQYF.

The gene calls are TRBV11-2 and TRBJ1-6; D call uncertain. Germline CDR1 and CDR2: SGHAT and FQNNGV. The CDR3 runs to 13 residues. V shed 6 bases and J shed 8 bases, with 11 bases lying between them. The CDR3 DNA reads TGTGCCAGCAGAAAAGAGGGCCATTCACCCCTCCACTTT. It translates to CASRKEGHSPLHF.

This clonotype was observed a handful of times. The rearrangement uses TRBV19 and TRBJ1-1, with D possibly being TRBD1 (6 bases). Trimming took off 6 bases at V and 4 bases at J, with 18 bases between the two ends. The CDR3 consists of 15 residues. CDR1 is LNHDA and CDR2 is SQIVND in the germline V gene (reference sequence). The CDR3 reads CASSSNRDGGTEAFF. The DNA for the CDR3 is TGTGCCAGTAGCAGTAACAGGGACGGGGGCACTGAAGCTTTCTTT.

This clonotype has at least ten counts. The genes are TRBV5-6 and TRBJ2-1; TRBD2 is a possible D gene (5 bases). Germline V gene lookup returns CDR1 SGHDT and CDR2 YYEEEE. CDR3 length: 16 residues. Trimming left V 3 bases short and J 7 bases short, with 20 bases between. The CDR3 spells CASSSKGLARINEQFF. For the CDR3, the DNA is TGTGCCAGCAGCTCCAAGGGCCTAGCCCGCATTAATGAGCAGTTCTTC.

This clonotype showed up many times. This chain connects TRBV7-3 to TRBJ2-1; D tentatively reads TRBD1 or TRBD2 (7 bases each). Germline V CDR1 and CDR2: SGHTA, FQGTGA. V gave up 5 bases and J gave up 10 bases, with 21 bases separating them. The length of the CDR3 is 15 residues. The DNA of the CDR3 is TGTGCCAGCAGCCCAATCCCGACAGGGCGGGAGGAGCAGTTCTTC. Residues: CASSPIPTGREEQFF.

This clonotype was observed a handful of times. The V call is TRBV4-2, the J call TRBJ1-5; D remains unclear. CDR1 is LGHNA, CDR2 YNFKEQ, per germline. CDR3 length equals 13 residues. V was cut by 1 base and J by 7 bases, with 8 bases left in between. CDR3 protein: CASSQGLFQPQHF. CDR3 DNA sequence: TGTGCCAGCAGCCAAGGACTTTTCCAGCCCCAGCATTTT.

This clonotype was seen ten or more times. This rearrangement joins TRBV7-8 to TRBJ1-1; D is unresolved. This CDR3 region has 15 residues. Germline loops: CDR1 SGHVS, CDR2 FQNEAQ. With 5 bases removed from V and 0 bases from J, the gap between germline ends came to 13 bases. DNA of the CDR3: TGTGCCAGCAGCCCCAAAGCTCTAGTGAACACTGAAGCTTTCTTT. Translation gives CASSPKALVNTEAFF.

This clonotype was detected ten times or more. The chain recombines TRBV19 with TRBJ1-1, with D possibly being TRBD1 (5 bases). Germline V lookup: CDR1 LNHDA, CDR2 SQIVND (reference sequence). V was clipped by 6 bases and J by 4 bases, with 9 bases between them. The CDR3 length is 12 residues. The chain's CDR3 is CASSAQGTEAFF. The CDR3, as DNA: TGTGCCAGTAGCGCTCAGGGCACTGAAGCTTTCTTT.

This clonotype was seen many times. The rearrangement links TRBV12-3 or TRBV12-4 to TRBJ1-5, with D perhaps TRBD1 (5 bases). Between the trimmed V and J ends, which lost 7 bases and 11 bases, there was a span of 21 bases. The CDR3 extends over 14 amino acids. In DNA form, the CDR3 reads TGTGCCAGCATCGGGGGGGATAGGGATCGGTCCCAGCATTTT. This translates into CASIGGDRDRSQHF.

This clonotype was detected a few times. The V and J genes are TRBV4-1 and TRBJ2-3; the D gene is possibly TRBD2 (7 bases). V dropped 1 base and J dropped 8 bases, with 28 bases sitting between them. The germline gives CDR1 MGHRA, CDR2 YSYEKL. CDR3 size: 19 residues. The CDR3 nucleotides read TGCGCCAGCAGCCAAGGTGGGGGGGCAGCTGCTTTCAGGCGAGGTACGCAGTATTTT. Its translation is CASSQGGGAAAFRRGTQYF.

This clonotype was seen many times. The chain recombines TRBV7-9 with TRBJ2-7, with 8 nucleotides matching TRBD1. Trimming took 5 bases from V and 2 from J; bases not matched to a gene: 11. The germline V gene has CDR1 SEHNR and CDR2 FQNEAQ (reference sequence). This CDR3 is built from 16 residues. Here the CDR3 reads CASSTSQQDRAYEQYF. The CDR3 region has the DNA TGTGCCAGCAGCACCAGCCAGCAGGACAGGGCCTACGAGCAGTACTTC. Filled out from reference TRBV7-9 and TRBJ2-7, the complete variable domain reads DTGVSQNPRHKITKRGQNVTFRCDPISEHNRLYWYRQTLGQGPEFLTYFQNEAQLEKSRLLSDRFSAERPKGSFSTLEIQRTEQGDSAMYLCASSTSQQDRAYEQYFGPGTRLTVT.

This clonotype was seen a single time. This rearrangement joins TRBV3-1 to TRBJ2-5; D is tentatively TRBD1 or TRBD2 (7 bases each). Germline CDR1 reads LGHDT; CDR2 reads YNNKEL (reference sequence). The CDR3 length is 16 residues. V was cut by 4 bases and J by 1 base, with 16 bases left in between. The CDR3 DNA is TGTGCCAGCAGCCGGGGGGACAGCGGGGCCCAAGAGACCCAGTACTTC. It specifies CASSRGDSGAQETQYF.

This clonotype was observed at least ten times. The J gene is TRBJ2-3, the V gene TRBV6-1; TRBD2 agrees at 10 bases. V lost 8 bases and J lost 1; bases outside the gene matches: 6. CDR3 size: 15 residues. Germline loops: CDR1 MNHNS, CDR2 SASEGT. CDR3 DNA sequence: TGTGCCAGCTGGGCCGGGACTAGCGGCACAGATACGCAGTATTTT. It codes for CASWAGTSGTDTQYF.

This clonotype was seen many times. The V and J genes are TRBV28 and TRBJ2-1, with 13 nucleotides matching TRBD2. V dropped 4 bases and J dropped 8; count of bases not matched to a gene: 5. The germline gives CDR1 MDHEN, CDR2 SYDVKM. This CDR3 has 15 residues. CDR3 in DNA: TGTGCCAGCAGTTCGGGGGGACTAGCGGGATATGAGCAGTTCTTC. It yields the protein CASSSGGLAGYEQFF.

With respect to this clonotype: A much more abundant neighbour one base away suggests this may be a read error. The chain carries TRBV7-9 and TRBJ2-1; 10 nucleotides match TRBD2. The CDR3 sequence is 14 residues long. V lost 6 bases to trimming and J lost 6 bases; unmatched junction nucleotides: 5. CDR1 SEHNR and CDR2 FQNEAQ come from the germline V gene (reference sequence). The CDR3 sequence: CASRLAGEPNEQFF. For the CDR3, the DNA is TGTGCCAGCAGGCTAGCGGGGGAGCCCAATGAGCAGTTCTTC.

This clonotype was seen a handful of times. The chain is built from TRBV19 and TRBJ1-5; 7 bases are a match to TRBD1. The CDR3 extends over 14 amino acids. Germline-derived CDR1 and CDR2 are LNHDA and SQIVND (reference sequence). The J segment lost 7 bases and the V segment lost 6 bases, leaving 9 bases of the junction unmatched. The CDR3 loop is CASSPTGPQQPQHF. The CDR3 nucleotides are TGTGCCAGTAGCCCGACAGGGCCGCAACAGCCCCAGCATTTT.

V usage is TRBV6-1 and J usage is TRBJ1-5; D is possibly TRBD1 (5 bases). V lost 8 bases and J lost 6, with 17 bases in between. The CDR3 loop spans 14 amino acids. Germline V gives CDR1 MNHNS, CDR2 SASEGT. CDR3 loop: CASDIQLGVQPQHF. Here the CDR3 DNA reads TGTGCCAGCGATATACAGTTAGGGGTTCAGCCCCAGCATTTT.

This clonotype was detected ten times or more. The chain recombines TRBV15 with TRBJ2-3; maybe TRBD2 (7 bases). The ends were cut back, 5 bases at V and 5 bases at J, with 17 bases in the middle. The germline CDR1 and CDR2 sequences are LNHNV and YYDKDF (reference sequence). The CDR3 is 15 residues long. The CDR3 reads CATSGGLAAVDTQYF. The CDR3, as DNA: TGTGCCACCAGCGGGGGCCTAGCGGCAGTAGATACGCAGTATTTT. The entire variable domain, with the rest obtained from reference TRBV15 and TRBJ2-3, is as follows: DAMVIQNPRYQVTQFGKPVTLSCSQTLNHNVMYWYQQKSSQAPKLLFHYYDKDFNNEADTPDNFQSRRPNTSFCFLDIRSPGLGDTAMYLCATSGGLAAVDTQYFGPGTRLTVL.

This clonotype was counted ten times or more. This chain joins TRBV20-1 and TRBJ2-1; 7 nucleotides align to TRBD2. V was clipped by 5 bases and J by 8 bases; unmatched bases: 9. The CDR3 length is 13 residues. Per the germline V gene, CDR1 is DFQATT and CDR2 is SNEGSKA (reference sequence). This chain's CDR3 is CSAPAPGGYEQFF. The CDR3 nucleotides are TGCAGTGCTCCGGCACCGGGAGGCTATGAGCAGTTCTTC.